Listed here are 27 T cell receptor beta chains from one sample, sequenced in a study of T-cell memory formation after mild COVID-19. TCRdb reanalysed the 5' RACE reads using MiXCR and keeps one entry per CDR3 protein. Seen here are 110,000 or so distinct CDR3 sequences, approximately 22% observed once, and the top ten hold roughly two fifths. The sample was PBMCs or a T cell subset sorted from them (not recorded which). Every receptor here comes from a man aged 18 to 29 who had mild COVID-19 (a few samples of this study predate the infection). Cell type and time point are not known.

This clonotype was seen more than once but under ten times. The V gene is TRBV6-5, the J gene TRBJ1-2, with no clear D. V lost 0 bases to trimming and J lost 5 bases, with 10 bases between them. CDR1 and CDR2 from the germline V gene are MNHEY and SVGAGI. This CDR3 is built from 14 residues. The CDR3 DNA reads as TGTGCCAGCAGTTACTCGCCGTTATTGTATGGCTACACCTTC. It is translated as CASSYSPLLYGYTF.

This clonotype was detected a few times. The chain combines TRBV6-2 or TRBV6-3 with TRBJ1-5; perhaps TRBD1 as D (5 bases). Germline values: CDR1 MNHEY, CDR2 SVGEGT. The CDR3 covers 14 residues. The V end lost 6 bases, the J end lost 4 bases, and 13 bases lay between the germline ends. The CDR3 here is CASSSWTRNQPQHF. The DNA for the CDR3 is TGTGCCAGCAGCTCCTGGACAAGGAATCAGCCCCAGCATTTT.

The genes are TRBV12-3 or TRBV12-4 and TRBJ2-7; possibly TRBD2 for D (6 bases). V was pared by 7 bases and J by 1 base, with 11 bases between. This CDR3 spans 13 amino acids. The CDR3 DNA is TGTGCCAGCACCCAAGGGAGGTCCTACGAGCAGTACTTC. Residues: CASTQGRSYEQYF.

This clonotype was detected ten times or more. This chain joins TRBV9 and TRBJ2-3; D may be TRBD1 (6 bases). The germline V gene has CDR1 SGDLS and CDR2 YYNGEE. V lost 3 bases, J lost 2 bases, and 10 bases lay in between. The CDR3 consists of 14 residues. CDR3 residues: CASSADRNTDTQYF. CDR3 in DNA: TGTGCCAGCAGCGCGGACAGAAACACAGATACGCAGTATTTT.

This clonotype was observed a handful of times. V gene TRBV4-3 combines with J gene TRBJ2-5; D unresolved. V was pared by 1 base and J by 7 bases, with 16 bases between. Germline V gene lookup returns CDR1 LGHNA and CDR2 YSLEER. There are 15 residues in the CDR3. The CDR3 bases are TGCGCCAGCAGCCAAGGTTACAGCCCGCGTGTGACCCAGTACTTC. The encoded protein is CASSQGYSPRVTQYF.

This clonotype occurred a few times. The chain couples TRBV5-1 to TRBJ2-1; 12 bases fit TRBD1. The CDR3 spans 17 residues. The ends lost 6 bases at V and 9 bases at J; junction bases unmatched: 16. Germline V lookup: CDR1 SGHRS, CDR2 YFSETQ. The DNA of the CDR3 is TGCGCCAGCACCGTGGGGTTGGGACAGGGGGCAGGTGGTGAGCAGTTCTTC. This codes for CASTVGLGQGAGGEQFF.

Only a few counts were recorded for this clonotype. J is TRBJ2-2 and V is TRBV19; D is unresolved. The CDR3 consists of 14 residues. V was cut by 7 bases and J by 3 bases, with 12 bases left in between. Germline-derived CDR1 and CDR2 are LNHDA and SQIVND (reference sequence). The DNA for the CDR3 is TGTGCCAGTAACCCTGAAAGTTACACCGGGGAGCTGTTTTTT. Protein: CASNPESYTGELFF.

This chain uses TRBV12-3 or TRBV12-4 with TRBJ2-3, with 7 bases lining up with TRBD1. V shed 6 bases and J 2 bases; nucleotides not matched to a gene: 8. The CDR3 has 15 residues. The CDR3, as DNA: TGTGCCAGCAGCTCAACCGGGACAGCCACAGATACGCAGTATTTT. This codes for CASSSTGTATDTQYF.

The genes are TRBV10-3 and TRBJ2-7, with TRBD1 as a possible D gene (5 bases). The length of the CDR3 is 12 residues. V lost 5 bases and J lost 7, with 12 bases in between. From germline, CDR1 is ENHRY and CDR2 SYGVKD. The CDR3 DNA reads TGTGCCATCAGTTCAGGGCTGGGTGAGCAGTACTTC. Amino acid sequence: CAISSGLGEQYF.

The CDR3 region is CASSQEGGFGTQYF. In nucleotides, the CDR3 is TGCGCCAGCAGCCAAGAAGGCGGATTTGGGACCCAGTACTTC. V usage is TRBV4-1 and J usage is TRBJ2-5; D not certain. Germline V gene sequence: CDR1 MGHRA, CDR2 YSYEKL. The CDR3 has 14 residues. The V gene lost 0 bases and the J gene lost 7 bases, with 12 bases spanning the gap.

There are a few counts of this clonotype. The gene calls are TRBV30 and TRBJ2-7, with D possibly being TRBD1 or TRBD2 (6 bases each). Germline V gene sequence: CDR1 GTSNPN, CDR2 SVGIG (reference sequence). The CDR3 consists of 12 residues. The V end lost 4 bases, the J end lost 3 bases, and 10 bases lay between the germline ends. CDR3 bases: TGTGCCTGGAACGGGGGCGACTACGAGCAGTACTTC. This codes for CAWNGGDYEQYF.

The J gene is TRBJ2-1, the V gene TRBV9; D tentatively fits TRBD1 or TRBD2 (5 bases each). Trimming removed 0 bases at V and 10 bases at J, with 8 bases between. The CDR3 is 12 amino acids. The V gene's germline CDR1 is SGDLS and CDR2 YYNGEE. CDR3 DNA sequence: TGTGCCAGCAGCGTAGTGGGGGTCGAGCAGTTCTTC. Its translation is CASSVVGVEQFF. The full variable domain, in which reference TRBV9 and TRBJ2-1 provide the parts outside the CDR3, is DSGVTQTPKHLITATGQRVTLRCSPRSGDLSVYWYQQSLDQGLQFLIQYYNGEERAKGNILERFSAQQFPDLHSELNLSSLELGDSALYFCASSVVGVEQFFGPGTRLTVL.

The CDR3 protein is CASSQTRGTEELFF. DNA of the CDR3: TGTGCCAGCAGCCAAACTCGGGGGACGGAGGAGCTGTTTTTT. The J gene is TRBJ2-2, the V gene TRBV3-1; a possible D gene is TRBD2 (6 bases). The V gene's germline CDR1 is LGHDT and CDR2 YNNKEL (reference sequence). Trimming left V 2 bases short and J 10 bases short, with 14 bases between. The CDR3 consists of 14 residues.

This clonotype occurred a few times. This chain links TRBV7-9 with TRBJ2-1, with TRBD1 matching over 9 bases. Trimming cost V 0 bases and J 5 bases; bases outside gene matches: 5. The CDR3 has 16 residues. Germline loops: CDR1 SEHNR, CDR2 FQNEAQ (reference sequence). The CDR3 DNA follows: TGTGCCAGCAGCTTAGCGCGGACAGGGGACCACAATGAGCAGTTCTTC. Translating gives CASSLARTGDHNEQFF.

The J gene is TRBJ2-3, the V gene TRBV5-5, with D perhaps matching TRBD2 (5 bases). CDR1 and CDR2 from the germline V gene are SGHKS and YYEKEE (reference sequence). V shed 1 base and J shed 0 bases, with 12 bases lying between them. The CDR3 totals 16 residues. In DNA, the CDR3 is TGTGCCAGCAGCTTGCGAGGGTCCTCTAGCACAGATACGCAGTATTTT. Translated: CASSLRGSSSTDTQYF. Supplemented by reference TRBV5-5 and TRBJ2-3, the full variable domain reads DAGVTQSPTHLIKTRGQQVTLRCSPISGHKSVSWYQQVLGQGPQFIFQYYEKEERGRGNFPDRFSARQFPNYSSELNVNALLLGDSALYLCASSLRGSSSTDTQYFGPGTRLTVL.

The chain has TRBV7-8 and TRBJ2-1; 7 nucleotides agree with TRBD2. The CDR3 runs 18 residues. V lost 1 base and J lost 0; bases outside the gene matches: 9. The germline V gene has CDR1 SGHVS and CDR2 FQNEAQ. The CDR3 reads CASSLVTSGVDSYNEQFF. DNA for the CDR3: TGTGCCAGCAGCTTAGTCACAAGCGGGGTGGACTCCTACAATGAGCAGTTCTTC. The whole variable domain, remainder taken from reference TRBV7-8 and TRBJ2-1, is GAGVSQSPRYKVAKRGQDVALRCDPISGHVSLFWYQQALGQGPEFLTYFQNEAQLDKSGLPSDRFFAERPEGSVSTLKIQRTQQEDSAVYLCASSLVTSGVDSYNEQFFGPGTRLTVL.

This chain links TRBV4-1 with TRBJ1-2; no clear D. V was cut by 0 bases and J by 2 bases, with 7 bases left in between. CDR1 is MGHRA, CDR2 YSYEKL, per germline. This CDR3 contains 14 residues. The CDR3 bases are TGCGCCAGCAGCCAAGATAAACAGAACTATGGCTACACCTTC. It codes for CASSQDKQNYGYTF.

The rearrangement uses TRBV19 and TRBJ2-7; D unclear. Deletions cut 3 bases from V and 0 bases from J, with 12 bases between. The germline CDR1 and CDR2 sequences are LNHDA and SQIVND (reference sequence). CDR3 length: 15 residues. The CDR3 protein is CASSIYLGASYEQYF. The CDR3 DNA follows: TGTGCCAGTAGTATCTATTTAGGTGCCTCCTACGAGCAGTACTTC. Combining the CDR3 with reference TRBV19 and TRBJ2-7 gives the whole variable domain DGGITQSPKYLFRKEGQNVTLSCEQNLNHDAMYWYRQDPGQGLRLIYYSQIVNDFQKGDIAEGYSVSREKKESFPLTVTSAQKNPTAFYLCASSIYLGASYEQYFGPGTRLTVT.

The V gene is TRBV7-9, the J gene TRBJ2-3, with 8 bases fitting TRBD2. V lost 5 bases, J lost 1 base, and 8 bases stayed unmatched. The CDR3 sequence is 16 residues long. Per the germline V gene, CDR1 is SEHNR and CDR2 is FQNEAQ (reference sequence). The CDR3 reads CASSPKRGPRTDTQYF. In DNA, the CDR3 is TGTGCCAGCAGCCCCAAGCGGGGGCCGCGCACAGATACGCAGTATTTT.

This clonotype was recorded once. This CDR3 reads CASSSLTGVGETQYF. In nucleotides, the CDR3 is TGTGCCAGCAGCTCCTTGACAGGGGTCGGCGAGACCCAGTACTTC. The chain uses TRBV5-5 and TRBJ2-5; 8 positions agree with TRBD1. CDR1 and CDR2 (germline): SGHKS, YYEKEE (reference sequence). The CDR3 covers 15 residues. Unmatched junction bases numbered 9, after V lost 3 bases and J lost 5 bases.

There are a few counts of this clonotype. The chain carries TRBV4-1 and TRBJ2-5; TRBD2 agrees at 10 bases. CDR1 is MGHRA and CDR2 is YSYEKL in the germline V gene. The J segment lost 3 bases and the V segment lost 4 bases, leaving 2 bases of the junction unmatched. This CDR3 is built from 14 residues. CDR3 in amino acids: CASSLLAGEETQYF. For the CDR3, the DNA is TGCGCCAGCAGCCTTCTAGCGGGGGAAGAGACCCAGTACTTC.

This clonotype showed up many times. The DNA of the CDR3 is TGCGCCAGCAGCCAAGGATGGGGGTACGAGCAGTACGTC. This translates into CASSQGWGYEQYV. The chain couples TRBV5-1 to TRBJ2-7; D is tentatively TRBD1 or TRBD2 (5 bases each). The CDR3 covers 13 residues. In germline, CDR1 is SGHRS, CDR2 YFSETQ. Trimming cost V 4 bases and J 4 bases, with 12 bases left between them.

The count of this clonotype is one. J is TRBJ2-7 and V is TRBV2; D remains unclear. Between the trimmed V and J ends, which lost 4 bases and 2 bases, there was a span of 12 bases. This CDR3 contains 14 residues. The V gene's germline CDR1 is SNHLY and CDR2 FYNNEI. CDR3 protein: CASSGAANPYEQYV. CDR3 nucleotide sequence: TGTGCCAGCAGTGGGGCCGCGAACCCCTACGAGCAGTACGTC.

The V gene is TRBV12-3 or TRBV12-4, the J gene TRBJ2-1, with TRBD2 matching 9 bases. Unmatched junction bases numbered 14, after V lost 6 bases and J lost 8 bases. This CDR3 spans 16 amino acids. The CDR3 reads CASSSFPGLASDEQFF. The CDR3 coding sequence is TGTGCCAGCAGCTCCTTTCCGGGACTAGCTTCCGATGAGCAGTTCTTC.

The chain carries TRBV6-4 and TRBJ1-3; 7 bases align to TRBD1. The CDR3 is 14 amino acids. The V and J ends lost 9 bases and 2 bases, in that order; junction bases with no gene match: 7. CDR1 MRHNA and CDR2 SNTAGT come from the germline V gene. CDR3 sequence (DNA): TGTGCCAGTACACAGGGGAAGCCTGGAAACACCATATATTTT. Amino acids: CASTQGKPGNTIYF.

The chain is built from TRBV28 and TRBJ2-5; a possible D gene is TRBD2 (6 bases). CDR1 is MDHEN, CDR2 SYDVKM, per germline. This CDR3 has 14 residues. V lost 5 bases, J lost 2 bases, and 12 bases lay in between. CDR3 amino acids: CASSPTREQETQYF. DNA of the CDR3: TGTGCCAGCAGTCCGACTAGAGAACAAGAGACCCAGTACTTC.

The chain employs TRBV20-1 and TRBJ1-1, with TRBD1 identical over 11 bases. Germline V gene lookup returns CDR1 DFQATT and CDR2 SNEGSKA (reference sequence). CDR3 length: 13 residues. The ends lost 4 bases at V and 6 bases at J; junction bases unmatched: 4. The CDR3 loop is CSATDRGRPEAFF. DNA for the CDR3: TGCAGTGCTACGGACAGGGGGCGACCTGAAGCTTTCTTT.